The text below deals with one TCR beta chain. Its antigen remains undetermined. Base quality data are lacking; no much larger clone is found one base away. The sample belongs to a study of blood T cell repertoires in COVID-19 (dated by TCRdb to 2020 to 2022). For context, the study as a whole: Samples covering the acute and convalescent phases of COVID-19 were provided by collaborators in the United States, Italy and Spain. The repertoires were released in a freely available public database meant as a resource for research on the immune response to SARS-CoV-2. The samples were drawn from two sources: the first 160 participants of the ongoing ImmuneRACE study, and fewer than 1,500 subjects contributed by 6 global collaborators. The sample metadata nearly always contained a de-identified subject ID, COVID-19 status, age in years and sex. The prospective study material was composed of cDNA or gDNA derived from T cells, B-cell-depleted T cells, or PBMCs. Where available, HLA class I and class II types were taken from metadata supplied by the sample provider and were not determined by assay-based typing. The dataset comprised deeply sampled blood TCRbeta repertoires from subjects exposed to, actively infected with, or recovered from COVID-19. Study-wide conclusions, independent of this receptor: How much clinical and demographic metadata was included differed by source and by participant, and the metadata was provided uncurated.

TCRbeta CDR3 regions were amplified from genomic DNA using the immunoSEQ Assay, a bias-controlled multiplex PCR. The original pipeline was this. Within the assay, amplification of reference gene primers was used to estimate how many nucleated cells each sample contained. Sequence reads were collapsed and filtered to measure the absolute abundance of every unique TCRbeta CDR3 rearrangement. For each sample, productive Simpson clonality was calculated as the square root of Simpson's diversity index over productive rearrangements. TCRdb's version of the immuneACCESS table is confined to in-frame rearrangements and falls short of the full clone set. An unresolved V gene accounts for under half of the shortfall where checked; the remainder is of unknown origin. The DNA was the basis for D and trimming; V, J and clone size are from that table. The sample table shows 95,000 to 100,000 clones, and around 85% are seen once. About 1.8% of the sample is taken by the ten largest.

The collaborating institutions used their own protocols to collect whole blood in K2EDTA tubes. For TCRbeta analysis, collaborator samples were shipped as frozen whole blood, as isolated PBMCs, or as DNA extracted from either sample type. The germline V gene (reference sequence) gives CDR1 as GTSNPN and CDR2 as SVGIG. From its cysteine to its phenylalanine, the CDR3 spans 12 amino acids. The read is trimmed to its CDR3 DNA, 36 bases read in frame from base 1. Germline trimming amounts to 8 bases on V and 6 bases on J, with 6 as the count of junction bases outside the gene matches. Sequencing used peripheral blood. Recombination connected TRBV30 to TRBJ2-7, and 11 bases in between align with TRBD1. This clonotype was sampled from a woman between 70 and 85 years old with active or convalescent COVID-19. The CDR3 protein sequence reads: CAQRTGGGEQYF. The sequence in DNA is TGTGCCCAGAGGACAGGGGGCGGCGAGCAGTACTTC.